This paragraph reports one T cell receptor (beta chain). Its antigen is not yet known. No clone much larger than this one lies a single base away; base qualities are absent. From its cysteine to its phenylalanine, the CDR3 spans 14 amino acids. Of the read, only the CDR3 DNA is kept; its 42 bases are in frame from base 1. CDR1 and CDR2 are drawn from the germline V gene (reference sequence): MNHEY, SMNVEV. Germline trimming amounts to 5 bases on V and 4 bases on J, with 7 as the count of junction bases outside the gene matches. The donors were healthy, HIV-negative adults who had no recently reported acute infections or vaccinations. Only Caucasian adults living in Nashville, Tennessee, USA were represented among the donors. CD4+ T cells were enriched by magnetic negative selection; naive cells were then positively selected on CD45RA, and the negative fraction formed the memory subset. Blood was obtained by leukapheresis, after which PBMCs were separated by Ficoll-Histopaque density gradient centrifugation and cryopreserved in liquid nitrogen vapor phase. Purity and quantity of every magnetically sorted T cell population were checked by analytical flow cytometry. From each sorted fraction, genomic DNA was isolated and quantified by UV absorbance on a Nanodrop 2000c.

The data belong to a study of shared clonotypes between healthy human individuals (dated by TCRdb to about 2020). In the study overall: A few men and two women, aged 18 to 49 years, made up the cohort. For each donor, three plates each were used for CD4 naive and CD4 memory, two plates were used for CD8 naive, and one plate was used for CD8 memory. The study deeply sequenced blood TCR repertoires of about five healthy adults to estimate repertoire size and the extent of clonotype sharing between individuals. To increase sequencing depth and limit assay-specific biases, TCR repertoire library preparation and sequencing were carried out by different laboratories using diverse techniques. Each donor's leukapheresis produced roughly between roughly 0.85 and 9.5 billion PBMCs.

The investigation overall reported the following: Clonotypes shared by all four sorted-subset donors showed higher generation probabilities than non-shared clonotypes. Pairwise subsampling led to the expectation that sequencing depth would affect the degree of clonotype sharing among donors. Larger estimated clonotype richness was generally found for naive subsets than for memory subsets. Because the study included only a small number of donors, the genetic and exposure-history diversity represented was limited. Even with the large sequencing depth, rarefaction of the sorted-subset datasets indicated that sequencing was incomplete. When a few donors were compared, the shared fraction of clonotypes was about 5% for naive CD4, 3% to 4% for naive CD8, 2% to 2.5% for memory CD4, and around 0.37% for memory CD8. Sampling was limited to blood, and TCR repertoires in tissue likely differ from TCR repertoires in blood.

TCR CDR3 regions were amplified from genomic DNA by multiplex PCR using the deep immunoSEQ assay. Genomic DNA extracted from each cell subset was distributed evenly over all wells of several immunoSEQ 96-well plates, and each plate served as one replicate. Each replicate PCR for sorted subsets received around 200 ng genomic DNA, equal to 30,000 or so T cell genomes. Purified libraries were quantified with a Qubit 3.0 fluorometer, sized on a Bioanalyzer 2100, and re-quantified with the KAPA Library Quantification kit. Each immunoSEQ 96-well plate was sequenced on its own single-read 150-cycle Illumina NextSeq 550 flow cell. The original methods were these. Because the immunoSEQ output included only junctional sequences and no quality scores, the filtering could not be the same as the filtering used for full-length reads. Sequences were annotated with PyIR, a Python wrapper for IgBLAST v1.9, and V/J genes and CDR3 were assigned using IMGT germline references. Reads were filtered out if the reads had weak V/J assignments (E-value above 1e-6), no CDR3, stop codons, out-of-frame junctions, or ambiguous translated residues. V3J clonotypes were defined as sequences sharing an identical inferred V gene, J gene, and CDR3 amino acid sequence. To compute the percentage overlap between repertoires, the number of shared unique clonotypes was divided by the size of the smaller repertoire. Repertoire richness was assessed with RTK rarefaction, the Chao1 estimator, and Recon v2.1 estimates of unobserved clonotypes. Generation probabilities for all TCRbeta clonotypes obtained by the gDNA method from a few donors were computed using OLGA. Held by TCRdb, this immuneACCESS table contains in-frame sequences only and omits some clones. Under half of the omission traces to an unresolved V gene where checked; the cause of the rest is unknown. From that table come the V and J calls and clone size; the DNA was used to work out D and trimming. In this sample the table shows millions of clones, 85% to 95% of which occur a single time. The ten largest clones add up to 0.13% of the sample.

The sequenced sample consisted of naive CD4+ T cells sorted from blood. The cell subset or site label here, explained by the study, means: CD45RA+ positively selected. This receptor was obtained from a man aged 18 to 30 in good health. The rearrangement combines TRBV27 with TRBJ2-7, with 8 middle bases fitting TRBD1. The nucleotide sequence reads TGTGCCAGCAGTGTCGGACAGGGCCCATACGAGCAGTACTTC. Its protein product is CASSVGQGPYEQYF.